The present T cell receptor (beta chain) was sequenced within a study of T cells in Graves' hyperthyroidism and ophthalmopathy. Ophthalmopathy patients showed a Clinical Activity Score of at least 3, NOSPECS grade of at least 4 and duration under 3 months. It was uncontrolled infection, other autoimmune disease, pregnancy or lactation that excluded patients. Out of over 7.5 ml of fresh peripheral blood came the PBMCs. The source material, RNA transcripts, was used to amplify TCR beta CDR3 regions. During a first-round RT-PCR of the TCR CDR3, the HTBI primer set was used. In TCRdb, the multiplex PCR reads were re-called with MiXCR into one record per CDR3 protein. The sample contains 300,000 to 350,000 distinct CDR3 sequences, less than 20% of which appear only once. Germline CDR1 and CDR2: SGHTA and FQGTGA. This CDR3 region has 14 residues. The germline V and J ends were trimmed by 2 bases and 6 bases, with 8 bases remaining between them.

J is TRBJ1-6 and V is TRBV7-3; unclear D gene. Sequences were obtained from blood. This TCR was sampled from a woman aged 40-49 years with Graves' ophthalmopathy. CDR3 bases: TGTGCCAGCAGCTTATGGGCAGCTAATTCACCCCTCCACTTT. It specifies CASSLWAANSPLHF.